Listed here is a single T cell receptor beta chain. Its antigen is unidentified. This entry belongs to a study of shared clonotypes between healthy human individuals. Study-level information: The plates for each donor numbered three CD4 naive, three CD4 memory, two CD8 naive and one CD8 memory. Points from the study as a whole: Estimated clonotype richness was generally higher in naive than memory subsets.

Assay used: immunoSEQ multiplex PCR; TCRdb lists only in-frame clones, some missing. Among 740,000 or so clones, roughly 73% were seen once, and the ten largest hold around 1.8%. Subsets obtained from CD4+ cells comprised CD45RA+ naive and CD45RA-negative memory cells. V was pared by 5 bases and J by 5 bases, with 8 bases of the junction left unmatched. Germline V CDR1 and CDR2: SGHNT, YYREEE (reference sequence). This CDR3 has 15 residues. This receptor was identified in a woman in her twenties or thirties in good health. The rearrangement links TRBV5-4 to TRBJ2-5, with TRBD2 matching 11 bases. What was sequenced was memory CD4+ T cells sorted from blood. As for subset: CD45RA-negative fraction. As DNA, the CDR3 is TGTGCCAGCAGGCTGACTAGCGGGGCGGGTGAGACCCAGTACTTC. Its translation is CASRLTSGAGETQYF. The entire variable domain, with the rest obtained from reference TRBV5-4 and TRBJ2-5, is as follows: ETGVTQSPTHLIKTRGQQVTLRCSSQSGHNTVSWYQQALGQGPQFIFQYYREEENGRGNFPPRFSGLQFPNYSSELNVNALELDDSALYLCASRLTSGAGETQYFGPGTRLLVL.